The 6 T cell receptor beta chains listed next were all sequenced from one sample in a study of identical twins. Via MiXCR, TCRdb re-called the 5' RACE reads, giving one row per CDR3 protein. The sample contains about 530,000 distinct CDR3 sequences, approximately 14% of which appear only once. The sample was also linked to a second study, of yellow fever vaccine responses in identical twins.

The sequenced sample was CD4+ T cells sorted from blood. Every receptor here comes from a woman in her late teens or twenties in good health.

This chain connects TRBV7-3 to TRBJ2-1; no reliable D call. Germline V gives CDR1 SGHTA, CDR2 FQGTGA. CDR3 size: 15 residues. The V gene lost 5 bases and the J gene lost 0 bases, with 11 bases spanning the gap. The CDR3 spells CASSPLPSSYNEQFF. In DNA, the CDR3 is TGTGCCAGCAGCCCGCTACCCAGCTCCTACAATGAGCAGTTCTTC.

This clonotype was counted between two and nine times. This chain links TRBV10-3 with TRBJ2-4, with 8 bases identical to TRBD2. The V and J ends lost 2 bases and 7 bases, in that order; junction bases with no gene match: 4. Germline V gene sequence: CDR1 ENHRY, CDR2 SYGVKD. The CDR3 loop spans 14 amino acids. Here the CDR3 reads CAISETSGRNIQYF. DNA for the CDR3: TGTGCCATCAGTGAGACTAGCGGCCGTAACATTCAGTACTTC.

The chain combines TRBV2 with TRBJ2-7; 7 positions agree with TRBD2. After removal of 7 bases from V and 0 bases from J, the junction contained 6 bases not matched to a gene. CDR1 SNHLY and CDR2 FYNNEI come from the germline V gene. CDR3 length: 14 amino acids. In DNA, the CDR3 is TGTGCCAGCACGTCCGGGAGGTTCTCCTACGAGCAGTACTTC. It codes for CASTSGRFSYEQYF.

Ten or more counts support this clonotype. The chain uses TRBV25-1 and TRBJ2-1; 9 bases are shared with TRBD1. The CDR3 consists of 17 residues. Trimming took 2 bases from V and 4 from J; bases not matched to a gene: 9. Germline values: CDR1 MGHDK, CDR2 SYGVNS. The CDR3 nucleotides read TGTGCCAGCAGTGAAGACAGGGGGACGCATTTATACAATGAGCAGTTCTTC. Protein: CASSEDRGTHLYNEQFF.

This clonotype was picked up a small number of times. The chain employs TRBV10-3 and TRBJ2-7, with D unresolved. This CDR3 comprises 11 residues. Deletions cut 3 bases from V and 0 bases from J, with 0 bases between. The germline V gene encodes CDR1 ENHRY and CDR2 SYGVKD. The chain's CDR3 is CAISDSYEQYF. For the CDR3, the DNA is TGTGCCATCAGTGACTCCTACGAGCAGTACTTC.

The table lists this clonotype with a few counts. This chain joins TRBV25-1 and TRBJ2-7; D call uncertain. CDR3 length: 15 amino acids. CDR1 and CDR2 (germline): MGHDK, SYGVNS. V was clipped by 2 bases and J by 0 bases, with 11 bases between them. Here the CDR3 reads CASSEGIGSSYEQYF. CDR3 nucleotides: TGTGCCAGCAGTGAAGGGATCGGTTCCTCCTACGAGCAGTACTTC.